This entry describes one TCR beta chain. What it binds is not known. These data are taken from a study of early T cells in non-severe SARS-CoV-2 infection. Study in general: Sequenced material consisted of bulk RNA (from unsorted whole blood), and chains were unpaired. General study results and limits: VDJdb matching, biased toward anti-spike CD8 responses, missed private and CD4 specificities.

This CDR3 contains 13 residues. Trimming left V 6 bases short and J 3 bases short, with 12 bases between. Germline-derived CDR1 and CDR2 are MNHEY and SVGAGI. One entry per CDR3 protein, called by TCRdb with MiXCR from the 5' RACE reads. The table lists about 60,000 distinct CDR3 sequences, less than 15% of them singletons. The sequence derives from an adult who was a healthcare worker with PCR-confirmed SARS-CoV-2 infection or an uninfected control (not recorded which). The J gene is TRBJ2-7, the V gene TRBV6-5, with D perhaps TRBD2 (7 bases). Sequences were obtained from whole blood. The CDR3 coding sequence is TGTGCCAGCAGACGGGGGGCGCGCTACGAGCAGTACTTC. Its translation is CASRRGARYEQYF.